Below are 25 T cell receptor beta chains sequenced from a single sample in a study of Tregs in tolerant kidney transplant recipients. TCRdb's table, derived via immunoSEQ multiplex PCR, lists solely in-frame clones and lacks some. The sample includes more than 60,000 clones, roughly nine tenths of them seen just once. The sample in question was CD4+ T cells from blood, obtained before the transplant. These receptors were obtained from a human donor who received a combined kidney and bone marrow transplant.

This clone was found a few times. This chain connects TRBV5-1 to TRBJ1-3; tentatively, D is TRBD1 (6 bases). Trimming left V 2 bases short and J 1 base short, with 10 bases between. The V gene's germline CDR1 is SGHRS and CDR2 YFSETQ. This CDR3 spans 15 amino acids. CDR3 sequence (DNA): TGCGCCAGCAGCTTCGCGGGGGCATCTGGAAACACCATATATTTT. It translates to CASSFAGASGNTIYF.

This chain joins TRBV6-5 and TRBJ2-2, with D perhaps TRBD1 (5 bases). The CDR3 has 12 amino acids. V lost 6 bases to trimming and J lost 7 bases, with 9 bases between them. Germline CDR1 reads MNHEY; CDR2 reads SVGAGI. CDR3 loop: CASRQVGGELFF. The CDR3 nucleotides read TGTGCCAGCAGACAGGTGGGCGGGGAGCTGTTTTTT.

CDR3 bases: TGCGCCAGCAGCCAAGGACTAGCGGGAGAAGTAGATACGCAGTATTTT. Its translation: CASSQGLAGEVDTQYF. The chain uses TRBV10-1 and TRBJ2-3, with 13 bases identical to TRBD2. This CDR3 region has 16 residues. Germline V gene lookup returns CDR1 WNHNN and CDR2 SYGVQD (reference sequence). V shed 6 bases and J 5 bases; nucleotides not matched to a gene: 8.

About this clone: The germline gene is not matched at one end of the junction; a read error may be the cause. CDR3 sequence: CASSLGGYDSHERAF. DNA for the CDR3: TGTGCCAGCAGCTTGGGAGGGTATGATTCCCATGAGCGGGCCTTC. The chain uses TRBV11-2 and TRBJ1-2; D uncertain. This CDR3 spans 15 amino acids. CDR1 is SGHAT and CDR2 is FQNNGV in the germline V gene.

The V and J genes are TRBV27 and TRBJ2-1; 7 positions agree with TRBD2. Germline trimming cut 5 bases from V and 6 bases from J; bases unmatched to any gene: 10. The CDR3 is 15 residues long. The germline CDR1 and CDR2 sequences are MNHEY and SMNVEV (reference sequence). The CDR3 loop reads CASSPWGGWVNEQFF. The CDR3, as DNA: TGTGCCAGCAGTCCATGGGGGGGGTGGGTCAATGAGCAGTTCTTC.

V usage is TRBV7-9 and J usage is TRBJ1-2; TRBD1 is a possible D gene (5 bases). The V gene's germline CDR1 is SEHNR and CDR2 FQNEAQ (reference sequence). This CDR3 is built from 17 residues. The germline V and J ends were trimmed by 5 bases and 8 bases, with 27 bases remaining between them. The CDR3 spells CASSLNPTSQGAWGYTF. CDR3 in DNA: TGTGCCAGCAGCCTAAATCCTACAAGCCAGGGTGCGTGGGGCTACACCTTC.

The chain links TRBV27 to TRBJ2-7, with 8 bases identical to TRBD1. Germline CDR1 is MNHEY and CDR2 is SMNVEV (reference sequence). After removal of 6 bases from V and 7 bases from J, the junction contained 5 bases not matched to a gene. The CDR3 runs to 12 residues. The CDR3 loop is CASRNTGGEQYF. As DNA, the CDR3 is TGTGCCAGCAGGAATACAGGGGGGGAGCAGTACTTC.

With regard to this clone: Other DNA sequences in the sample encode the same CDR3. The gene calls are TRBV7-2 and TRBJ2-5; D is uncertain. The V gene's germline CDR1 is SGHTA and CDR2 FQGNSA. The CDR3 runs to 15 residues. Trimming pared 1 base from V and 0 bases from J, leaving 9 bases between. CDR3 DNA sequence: TGTGCCAGCAGCTTAGGTGGGCAGTACCAAGAGACCCAGTACTTC. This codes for CASSLGGQYQETQYF.

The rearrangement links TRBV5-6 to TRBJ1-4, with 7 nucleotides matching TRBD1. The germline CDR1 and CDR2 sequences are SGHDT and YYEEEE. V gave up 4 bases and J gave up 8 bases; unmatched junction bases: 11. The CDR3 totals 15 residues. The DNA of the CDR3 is TGTGCCAGCAGCGGGGGCAGACAGGGAGGCGAAAAACTGTTTTTT. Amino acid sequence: CASSGGRQGGEKLFF.

The CDR3 DNA reads TGTGCCAGCAGTTTGTTAGCGGCGGAGATATACGAGCAGTACTTC. This encodes CASSLLAAEIYEQYF. The J gene is TRBJ2-7, the V gene TRBV27; tentative D call: TRBD2 (6 bases). CDR1 and CDR2 from the germline V gene are MNHEY and SMNVEV (reference sequence). V shed 3 bases and J shed 4 bases, with 16 bases lying between them. This CDR3 has 15 amino acids.

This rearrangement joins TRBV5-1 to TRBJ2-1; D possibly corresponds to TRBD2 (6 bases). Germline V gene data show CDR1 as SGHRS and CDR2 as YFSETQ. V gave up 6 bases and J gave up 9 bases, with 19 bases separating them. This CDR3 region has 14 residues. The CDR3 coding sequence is TGCGCCAGCACCGTGGCGGGATCTATTTTTGAGCAGTTCTTC. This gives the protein CASTVAGSIFEQFF.

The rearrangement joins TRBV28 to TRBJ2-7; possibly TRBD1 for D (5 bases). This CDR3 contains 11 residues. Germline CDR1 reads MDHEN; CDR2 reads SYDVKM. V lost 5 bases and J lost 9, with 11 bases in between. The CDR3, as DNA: TGTGCCAGCAGTCAACAGGACCGGCAGTACTTC. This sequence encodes CASSQQDRQYF.

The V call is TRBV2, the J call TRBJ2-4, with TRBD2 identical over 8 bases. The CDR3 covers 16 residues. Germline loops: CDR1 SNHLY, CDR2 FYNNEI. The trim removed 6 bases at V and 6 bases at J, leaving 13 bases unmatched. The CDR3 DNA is TGTGCCAGCAGGGACAAGGTAACGGGAGGGAGAAACATTCAGTACTTC. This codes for CASRDKVTGGRNIQYF. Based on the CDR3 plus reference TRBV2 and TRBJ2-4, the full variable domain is EPEVTQTPSHQVTQMGQEVILRCVPISNHLYFYWYRQILGQKVEFLVSFYNNEISEKSEIFDDQFSVERPDGSNFTLKIRSTKLEDSAMYFCASRDKVTGGRNIQYFGAGTRLSVL.

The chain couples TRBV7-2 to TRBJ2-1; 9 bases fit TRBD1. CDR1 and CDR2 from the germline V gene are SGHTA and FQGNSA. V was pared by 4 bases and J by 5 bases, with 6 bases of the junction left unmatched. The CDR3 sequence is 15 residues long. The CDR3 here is CASSSPGQGDNEQFF. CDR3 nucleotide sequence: TGTGCCAGCAGCTCCCCGGGACAGGGTGACAATGAGCAGTTCTTC.

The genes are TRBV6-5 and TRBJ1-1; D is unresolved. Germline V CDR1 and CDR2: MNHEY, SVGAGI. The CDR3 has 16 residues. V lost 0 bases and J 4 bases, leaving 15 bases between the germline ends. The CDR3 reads CASSYSTMGLVTEAFF. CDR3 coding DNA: TGTGCCAGCAGTTACTCGACTATGGGCCTGGTCACTGAAGCTTTCTTT.

The CDR3 DNA is TGTGCCAGTAGTCCTTCGGGACTAGCGGCCGAGCAGTTCTTC. It encodes CASSPSGLAAEQFF. The rearrangement uses TRBV19 and TRBJ2-1; 11 bases match TRBD2. Germline V gene data show CDR1 as LNHDA and CDR2 as SQIVND (reference sequence). The ends lost 5 bases at V and 10 bases at J; junction bases unmatched: 7. The CDR3 length is 14 residues.

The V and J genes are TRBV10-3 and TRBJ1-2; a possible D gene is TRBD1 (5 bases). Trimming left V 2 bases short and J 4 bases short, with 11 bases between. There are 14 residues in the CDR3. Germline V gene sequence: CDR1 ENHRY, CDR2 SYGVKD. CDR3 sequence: CAISEGQGVYGYTF. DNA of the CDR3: TGTGCCATCAGTGAGGGCCAGGGCGTCTATGGCTACACCTTC.

CDR3 bases: TGTGCCGGCCGGACTAGCGGGAACTACGAGCAGTACTTC. This gives the protein CAGRTSGNYEQYF. The gene calls are TRBV6-1 and TRBJ2-7; 12 nucleotides agree with TRBD2. The V gene end was trimmed by 11 bases and the J gene end by 3 bases; junction bases not matched to a gene: 5. Germline V CDR1 and CDR2: MNHNS, SASEGT. CDR3 length: 13 residues.

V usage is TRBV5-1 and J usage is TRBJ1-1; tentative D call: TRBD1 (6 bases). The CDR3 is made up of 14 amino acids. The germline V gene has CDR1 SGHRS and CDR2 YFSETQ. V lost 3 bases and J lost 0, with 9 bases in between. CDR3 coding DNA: TGCGCCAGCAGCTCCGGGACATTGAACACTGAAGCTTTCTTT. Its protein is CASSSGTLNTEAFF.

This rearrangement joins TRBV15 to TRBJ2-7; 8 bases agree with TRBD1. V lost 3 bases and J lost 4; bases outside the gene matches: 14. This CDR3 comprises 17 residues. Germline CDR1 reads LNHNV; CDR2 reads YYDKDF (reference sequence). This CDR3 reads CATSRPGTGYPPYEQYF. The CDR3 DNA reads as TGTGCCACCAGCAGGCCCGGGACAGGTTACCCTCCGTACGAGCAGTACTTC.

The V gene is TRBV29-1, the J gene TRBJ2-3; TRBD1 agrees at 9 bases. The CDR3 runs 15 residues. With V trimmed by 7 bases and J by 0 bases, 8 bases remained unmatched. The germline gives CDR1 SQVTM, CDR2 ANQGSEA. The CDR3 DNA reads TGCAGCGCGGGACAGGGTATACCTAGCACAGATACGCAGTATTTT. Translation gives CSAGQGIPSTDTQYF.

CDR3 sequence (DNA): TGTGCCAGCAGCTTAACGCCAGGGAACTATGGCTACACCTTC. It encodes CASSLTPGNYGYTF. The chain joins TRBV7-3 to TRBJ1-2, with D perhaps TRBD1 (5 bases). CDR1 is SGHTA, CDR2 FQGTGA, per germline. There are 14 residues in the CDR3. The V end was cut by 0 bases, the J end by 2 bases, with 7 bases between.

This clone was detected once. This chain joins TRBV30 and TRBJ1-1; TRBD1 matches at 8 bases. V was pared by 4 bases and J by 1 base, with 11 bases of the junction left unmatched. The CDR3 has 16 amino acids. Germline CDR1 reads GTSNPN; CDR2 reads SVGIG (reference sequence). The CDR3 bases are TGTGCCTGGATTCCCTGGGCAGGGGGCACGAACACTGAAGCTTTCTTT. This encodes CAWIPWAGGTNTEAFF.

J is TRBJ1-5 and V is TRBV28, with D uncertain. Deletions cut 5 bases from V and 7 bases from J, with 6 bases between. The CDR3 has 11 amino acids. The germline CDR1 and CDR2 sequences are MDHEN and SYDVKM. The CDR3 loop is CASSGEQPQHF. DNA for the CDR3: TGTGCCAGCAGTGGAGAGCAGCCCCAGCATTTT.

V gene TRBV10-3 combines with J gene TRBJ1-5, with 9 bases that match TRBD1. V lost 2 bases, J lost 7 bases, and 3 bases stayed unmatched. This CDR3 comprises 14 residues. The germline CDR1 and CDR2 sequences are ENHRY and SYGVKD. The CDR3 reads CAISEGQGYQPQHF. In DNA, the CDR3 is TGTGCCATCAGTGAGGGACAGGGGTACCAGCCCCAGCATTTT.